Each of the 25 T cell receptor beta chains below was sequenced from the same sample in a study of response to subunit inactivated influenza vaccine. Each CDR3 protein is one row after TCRdb ran MiXCR on the RT-PCR reads. Among approximately 570,000 distinct CDR3 sequences listed, under 9% were seen once. The starting material was PBMCs from blood, obtained around 25 months after vaccination. These TCRs come from a man between 50 and 69 years old who received an inactivated influenza vaccine.

This chain joins TRBV4-1 and TRBJ2-1; 10 bases align to TRBD1. V lost 3 bases to trimming and J lost 9 bases; unmatched junction nucleotides: 8. The CDR3 has 15 residues. Germline CDR1 is MGHRA and CDR2 is YSYEKL. The CDR3 protein is CASSQTGQGIGEQFF. CDR3 nucleotide sequence: TGCGCCAGCAGCCAGACGGGACAGGGGATCGGTGAGCAGTTCTTC.

The table lists this clonotype with a few counts. The chain links TRBV28 to TRBJ1-1; D unresolved. The V and J ends lost 4 bases and 0 bases respectively, with 15 bases between them. This CDR3 region has 16 residues. Germline values: CDR1 MDHEN, CDR2 SYDVKM. The CDR3 region is CASSWSGGTMNTEAFF. The CDR3 DNA is TGTGCCAGCAGTTGGTCCGGTGGAACAATGAACACTGAAGCTTTCTTT.

This clonotype has only a few counts. The genes are TRBV18 and TRBJ2-4, with 8 bases matching TRBD1. The CDR3 length is 15 residues. J was trimmed by 6 bases and V by 4 bases; bases with no gene match: 8. Looked up from germline, CDR1 is KGHSH and CDR2 is LQKENI. The CDR3 spells CASSLRTGTINIQYF. The DNA of the CDR3 is TGTGCCAGCTCACTGCGGACAGGGACCATAAACATTCAGTACTTC.

The chain combines TRBV6-1 with TRBJ2-3, with D unclear. CDR1 is MNHNS and CDR2 is SASEGT in the germline V gene. CDR3 size: 13 residues. V was clipped by 5 bases and J by 5 bases, with 11 bases between them. The CDR3 bases are TGTGCCAGCAGTCAGCCGATTGAAGATACGCAGTATTTT. Protein sequence: CASSQPIEDTQYF.

This clonotype was observed at least ten times. The genes are TRBV7-2 and TRBJ1-5; no definite D call. The germline CDR1 and CDR2 sequences are SGHTA and FQGNSA. The CDR3 consists of 16 residues. V was shortened by 2 bases and J by 0 bases, with 11 bases between the two germline ends. This CDR3 is CASSLYVGISNQPQHF. As DNA, the CDR3 is TGTGCCAGCAGCTTATACGTCGGGATTAGCAATCAGCCCCAGCATTTT.

Many counts were recorded for this clonotype. The rearrangement links TRBV5-1 to TRBJ2-7, with D uncertain. The germline CDR1 and CDR2 sequences are SGHRS and YFSETQ. Trimming removed 0 bases at V and 7 bases at J, with 8 bases between. This CDR3 comprises 12 residues. The CDR3 DNA sequence: TGCGCCAGCAGCTTGGAAAGGAATGAGCAGTACTTC. It translates to CASSLERNEQYF.

This clonotype showed up just a few times. This chain connects TRBV10-3 to TRBJ1-2; no clear D. Germline CDR1 is ENHRY and CDR2 is SYGVKD. Trimming removed 4 bases from V and 2 bases from J, with 14 bases in between. The CDR3 is 15 residues long. The CDR3 region is CAISASALSNYGYTF. The DNA for the CDR3 is TGTGCCATCAGTGCCTCAGCACTTTCGAACTATGGCTACACCTTC.

Points on this clonotype: One end of the junction does not line up with germline, which may come from a read error. The rearrangement links TRBV6-5 to TRBJ2-7, with D maybe TRBD2 (5 bases). Germline CDR1 reads MNHEY; CDR2 reads SVGAGI. The CDR3 contains 15 residues. The CDR3 DNA sequence: TGTGCCAGCAGTAACGGGTGGGCTAGCTCCTACGAGCAGCACTTC. Its translation: CASSNGWASSYEQHF.

Ten or more counts support this clonotype. This sequence joins TRBV4-2 and TRBJ1-2; 8 nucleotides match TRBD1. Germline lookup yields CDR1 LGHNA and CDR2 YNFKEQ. V dropped 0 bases and J dropped 8; count of bases not matched to a gene: 8. The CDR3 has 15 amino acids. The CDR3 here is CASSQEWTGFIGYTF. For the CDR3, the DNA is TGTGCCAGCAGCCAAGAATGGACAGGGTTCATCGGCTACACCTTC.

This clonotype was picked up a small number of times. The CDR3 loop reads CASSFLGQSSYEQYF. DNA of the CDR3: TGTGCCAGCAGTTTCCTTGGGCAATCCTCCTACGAGCAGTACTTC. The V and J genes are TRBV27 and TRBJ2-7; D is unclear. CDR1 and CDR2 from the germline V gene are MNHEY and SMNVEV (reference sequence). The CDR3 runs 15 residues. V was pared by 3 bases and J by 0 bases, with 12 bases between.

The chain joins TRBV5-1 to TRBJ2-3, with 7 bases that match TRBD1. The length of the CDR3 is 16 residues. CDR1 is SGHRS and CDR2 is YFSETQ in the germline V gene. J was trimmed by 3 bases and V by 0 bases; bases with no gene match: 7. DNA for the CDR3: TGCGCCAGCAGCTTGGGTGGGACAGTCCCAACAGATACGCAGTATTTT. Its translation: CASSLGGTVPTDTQYF.

Many counts were recorded for this clonotype. V and J are TRBV20-1 and TRBJ2-1; 12 bases match TRBD2. This CDR3 is built from 15 residues. The germline gives CDR1 DFQATT, CDR2 SNEGSKA (reference sequence). V gave up 1 base and J gave up 4 bases; unmatched junction bases: 2. In nucleotides, the CDR3 is TGCAGTGCTAGAGGGACTAGCGGGGATTACAATGAGCAGTTCTTC. Encoded protein: CSARGTSGDYNEQFF.

This rearrangement joins TRBV6-6 to TRBJ2-3; TRBD2 is a possible D gene (6 bases). CDR1 MNHNY and CDR2 SVGAGI come from the germline V gene (reference sequence). V dropped 5 bases and J dropped 11 bases, with 14 bases sitting between them. There are 12 residues in the CDR3. CDR3: CASSPRGEWQYF. The CDR3 region has the DNA TGTGCCAGCAGTCCGCGGGGCGAGTGGCAGTATTTT.

In this sample, this clonotype turned up many times. The conserved phenylalanine or tryptophan normally closing the CDR3 is absent here, so this likely arose from a read error. The chain couples TRBV6-4 to TRBJ1-5, with 7 bases that match TRBD1. Per germline, CDR1 MRHNA and CDR2 SNTAGT. The CDR3 runs 14 residues. With V trimmed by 1 base and J by 7 bases, 4 bases remained unmatched. DNA for the CDR3: TGTGCCAGCAGTGACTGGGACAGAAAGCAGCCCCAGCATTCT. Amino acids: CASSDWDRKQPQHS.

This clonotype was seen more than once but under ten times. The rearrangement links TRBV3-1 to TRBJ1-4; D is undetermined. Trimming stripped 6 bases from V and 4 bases from J, with 6 bases between. Germline CDR1 is LGHDT and CDR2 is YNNKEL (reference sequence). The CDR3 contains 12 residues. The CDR3 DNA reads TGTGCCAGCAGTTCAGTTAATGAAAAACTGTTTTTT. Its translation is CASSSVNEKLFF.

This clonotype turned up a few times. The chain employs TRBV7-2 and TRBJ2-7; 8 nucleotides align to TRBD1. Germline CDR1 SGHTA, CDR2 FQGNSA. V lost 3 bases, J lost 3 bases, and 7 bases stayed unmatched. The CDR3 runs 15 residues. CDR3 DNA: TGTGCCAGCAGCTTGTTGACAGGGGTCATCTACGAGCAGTACTTC. It specifies CASSLLTGVIYEQYF.

The chain couples TRBV27 to TRBJ2-2; 8 bases align to TRBD1. The J segment lost 1 base and the V segment lost 6 bases, leaving 7 bases of the junction unmatched. This CDR3 region has 16 residues. Germline V gene data show CDR1 as MNHEY and CDR2 as SMNVEV (reference sequence). The CDR3 sequence is CASRQEGTGNTGELFF. In nucleotides, the CDR3 is TGTGCCAGCAGACAAGAAGGGACAGGGAACACCGGGGAGCTGTTTTTT.

This clonotype was observed a handful of times. In DNA form, the CDR3 reads TGCAGTGCTAAAGACGGGACCTATGGCTACACCTTC. Translated: CSAKDGTYGYTF. V gene TRBV20-1 combines with J gene TRBJ1-2; a weak D match, TRBD1 (5 bases). V was trimmed by 4 bases and J by 4 bases, leaving 10 bases between them. Per germline, CDR1 DFQATT and CDR2 SNEGSKA (reference sequence). This CDR3 contains 12 residues.

Only a few counts were recorded for this clonotype. The genes are TRBV6-1 and TRBJ1-5, with D maybe TRBD1 (6 bases). The CDR3 is made up of 17 amino acids. Looked up from germline, CDR1 is MNHNS and CDR2 is SASEGT. Trimming stripped 5 bases from V and 2 bases from J, with 19 bases between. CDR3 residues: CASSPLQGRGGNQPQHF. The CDR3 DNA reads as TGTGCCAGCAGTCCGCTCCAGGGGCGGGGGGGCAATCAGCCCCAGCATTTT.

The rearrangement joins TRBV7-9 to TRBJ2-4, with 9 bases aligning to TRBD1. The V gene's germline CDR1 is SEHNR and CDR2 FQNEAQ (reference sequence). The CDR3 length is 12 residues. The V segment lost 5 bases and the J segment 11 bases; nucleotides outside the gene matches: 4. CDR3 sequence reads: CASSLDRGLQYF. The CDR3 DNA follows: TGTGCCAGCAGCCTGGACAGGGGCCTTCAGTACTTC. The variable domain in full, with the rest retrieved from reference TRBV7-9 and TRBJ2-4, is DTGVSQNPRHKITKRGQNVTFRCDPISEHNRLYWYRQTLGQGPEFLTYFQNEAQLEKSRLLSDRFSAERPKGSFSTLEIQRTEQGDSAMYLCASSLDRGLQYFGAGTRLSVL.

A few counts support this clonotype. J is TRBJ2-3 and V is TRBV6-2 or TRBV6-3; D remains unclear. Germline values: CDR1 MNHEY, CDR2 SVGEGT. This CDR3 has 14 amino acids. V lost 4 bases and J 6 bases, leaving 14 bases between the germline ends. The CDR3 nucleotides read TGTGCCAGCAGTTCCCCGCCTCATTACGATACGCAGTATTTT. It is translated as CASSSPPHYDTQYF.

In its sample, this clonotype was seen many times. This chain links TRBV20-1 with TRBJ2-1; 7 bases map to TRBD2. Germline assignment: CDR1 DFQATT and CDR2 SNEGSKA (reference sequence). V was pared by 0 bases and J by 4 bases, with 9 bases of the junction left unmatched. The CDR3 has 16 residues. CDR3 in DNA: TGCAGTGCTAGAGAGGGGCTAGCGGCCACATACAATGAGCAGTTCTTC. It codes for CSAREGLAATYNEQFF.

This chain uses TRBV4-2 with TRBJ2-7, with 7 bases identical to TRBD2. Germline V gene sequence: CDR1 LGHNA, CDR2 YNFKEQ. The CDR3 sequence is 16 residues long. With 1 base clipped from V and 6 bases from J, the junction kept 12 bases outside the gene matches. The CDR3 sequence is CASSQVAREISGEQYF. CDR3 coding DNA: TGTGCCAGCAGCCAAGTAGCGCGGGAGATTTCGGGCGAGCAGTACTTC.

This clonotype was detected ten times or more. The chain uses TRBV4-1 and TRBJ1-4; D is unresolved. Germline V gene data show CDR1 as MGHRA and CDR2 as YSYEKL. The CDR3 covers 14 residues. V lost 3 bases, J lost 7 bases, and 12 bases lay in between. DNA of the CDR3: TGCGCCAGCAGCCAGAGAGGGATCGGTGAAAAACTGTTTTTT. It encodes CASSQRGIGEKLFF.

This clonotype appeared a few times. Being one base from a much bigger clone, this may be a read error. The gene calls are TRBV29-1 and TRBJ2-4; D perhaps matches TRBD2 (7 bases). CDR3 length: 13 amino acids. Between the trimmed V and J ends, which lost 1 base and 9 bases, there was a span of 13 bases. CDR1 and CDR2 (germline): SQVTM, ANQGSEA. This CDR3 reads CSVEVMGGGIQYF. DNA for the CDR3: TGCAGCGTTGAAGTGATGGGAGGGGGCATTCAGTACTTC.